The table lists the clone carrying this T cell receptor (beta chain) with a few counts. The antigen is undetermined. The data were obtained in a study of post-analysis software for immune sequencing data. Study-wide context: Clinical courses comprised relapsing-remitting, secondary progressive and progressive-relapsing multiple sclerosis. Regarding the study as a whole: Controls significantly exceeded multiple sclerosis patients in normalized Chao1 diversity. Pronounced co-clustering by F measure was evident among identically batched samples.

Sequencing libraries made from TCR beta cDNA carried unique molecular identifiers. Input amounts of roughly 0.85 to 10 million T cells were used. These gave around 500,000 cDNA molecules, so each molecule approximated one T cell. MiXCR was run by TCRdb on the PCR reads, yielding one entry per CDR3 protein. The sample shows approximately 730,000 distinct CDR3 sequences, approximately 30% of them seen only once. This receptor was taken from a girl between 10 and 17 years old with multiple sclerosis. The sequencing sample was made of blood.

The CDR3 region is CASGRINSPLHF. CDR3 nucleotides: TGTGCCAGCGGAAGAATCAATTCACCCCTCCACTTT. This sequence joins TRBV7-8 and TRBJ1-6, with unresolved D. CDR1 and CDR2 from the germline V gene are SGHVS and FQNEAQ. The V end lost 8 bases, the J end lost 7 bases, and 9 bases lay between the germline ends. This CDR3 has 12 residues.